A single sample gave rise to the 19 T cell receptor beta chains below, sequenced in a study of metastatic and nonmetastatic thyroid tumors (dated by TCRdb to the early 2020s). Library preparation was by PCR. The listed sequencing device is Illumina HiSeq 4000. Clones were called with MiXCR by TCRdb after fastp trimmed the public reads at Q25, and only in-frame beta chains were retained. This sample holds about 13,000 clones; about 22% were observed only once. The ten largest clonotypes hold 55% to 75% of the sample. None of the patients had been given any treatment before thyroid surgery. The sequenced sample was blood. Every receptor here comes from a male donor with papillary thyroid cancer or a benign thyroid nodule (not recorded which). Some clones in this sample may be carry-over from other donors' samples.

This clone was seen only a few times. This chain uses TRBV6-1 with TRBJ1-3; D unclear. Looked up from germline, CDR1 is MNHNS and CDR2 is SASEGT. The CDR3 sequence is 14 residues long. V was cut by 7 bases and J by 0 bases, with 10 bases left in between. The CDR3 protein is CASKSVVSGNTIYF. In DNA form, the CDR3 reads TGTGCCAGCAAGAGTGTAGTCTCTGGAAACACCATATATTTT.

The rearrangement uses TRBV4-1 and TRBJ2-3; D possibly corresponds to TRBD2 (6 bases). Trimming shortened V by 4 bases and J by 1 base, and 18 bases separated the two germline ends. The CDR3 is made up of 17 amino acids. Germline V CDR1 and CDR2: MGHRA, YSYEKL. The CDR3 region is CASSPKQFGSGTDTQYF. The CDR3 coding sequence is TGCGCCAGCAGCCCAAAGCAGTTCGGGAGTGGCACAGATACGCAGTATTTT.

This clone was observed a few times. The chain joins TRBV2 to TRBJ2-7; D is ambiguous. The CDR3 length is 14 residues. Germline V CDR1 and CDR2: SNHLY, FYNNEI. V lost 4 bases, J lost 2 bases, and 12 bases lay in between. The CDR3: CASSGIGLTYEQYF. The CDR3 bases are TGTGCCAGCAGTGGTATAGGGCTAACCTACGAGCAGTACTTC.

This clone was seen only a few times. This rearrangement joins TRBV6-5 to TRBJ2-3; D call uncertain. CDR3 length: 16 amino acids. The germline CDR1 and CDR2 sequences are MNHEY and SVGAGI. Trimming took off 2 bases at V and 0 bases at J, with 12 bases between the two ends. The CDR3 DNA sequence: TGTGCCAGCAGTTACGAAGAGGCTTTGAGCACAGATACGCAGTATTTT. Translating gives CASSYEEALSTDTQYF.

Ten or more counts support this clone. This chain connects TRBV7-6 to TRBJ2-7; possible D gene TRBD2, 6 bases. This CDR3 comprises 14 residues. The germline V gene encodes CDR1 SGHVS and CDR2 FNYEAQ. V was pared by 3 bases and J by 6 bases, with 15 bases between. CDR3 DNA sequence: TGTGCCAGCAGCTTGGGCGGGAACTCGGCCGAGCAGTACTTC. As protein: CASSLGGNSAEQYF.

V and J are TRBV28 and TRBJ1-2; 8 nucleotides match TRBD1. The germline V gene encodes CDR1 MDHEN and CDR2 SYDVKM. V shed 5 bases, J shed 8 bases, and the junction held 13 bases outside the gene matches. This CDR3 contains 15 residues. The DNA of the CDR3 is TGTGCCAGCAGTCTCCAAGGGACAGGACTGACGGGCTACACCTTC. It specifies CASSLQGTGLTGYTF.

This clone appeared many times. The gene calls are TRBV3-1 and TRBJ2-2, with 9 bases that match TRBD1. CDR1 is LGHDT and CDR2 is YNNKEL in the germline V gene (reference sequence). The ends lost 4 bases at V and 6 bases at J; junction bases unmatched: 9. The CDR3 runs 16 residues. The CDR3 nucleotides are TGTGCCAGCAGCCCGGACAGGGGTTACATATCCGGGGAGCTGTTTTTT. Its translation: CASSPDRGYISGELFF.

This chain connects TRBV20-1 to TRBJ1-5; 8 nucleotides align to TRBD1. The CDR3 totals 15 residues. Germline CDR1 reads DFQATT; CDR2 reads SNEGSKA (reference sequence). Trimming removed 2 bases from V and 2 bases from J; junction bases left unmatched: 5. The DNA for the CDR3 is TGCAGTGCTAGATCGGGGACAGGTGGCAATCAGCCCCAGCATTTT. Its translation: CSARSGTGGNQPQHF.

CDR3 sequence reads: CASSITGGGQPQHF. The CDR3 nucleotides are TGTGCCAGCAGTATCACAGGGGGAGGTCAGCCCCAGCATTTT. This sequence joins TRBV27 and TRBJ1-5; TRBD1 matches 8 bases. The V gene end was trimmed by 5 bases and the J gene end by 6 bases; junction bases not matched to a gene: 6. Germline lookup yields CDR1 MNHEY and CDR2 SMNVEV (reference sequence). The CDR3 loop spans 14 amino acids.

In this sample, this clone turned up many times. Here the CDR3 reads CASSVLPVQETQYF. CDR3 coding DNA: TGTGCCAGCAGCGTATTACCAGTCCAAGAGACCCAGTACTTC. The chain employs TRBV9 and TRBJ2-5; D is ambiguous. CDR1 is SGDLS, CDR2 YYNGEE, per germline. Trimming removed 1 base from V and 1 base from J, with 8 bases in between. The CDR3 runs to 14 residues.

V is TRBV6-4 and J is TRBJ2-3; 12 positions agree with TRBD2. Germline CDR1 and CDR2: MRHNA and SNTAGT. The CDR3 spans 15 residues. V trimming: 2 bases; J trimming: 4 bases; junction bases outside the gene matches: 1. The CDR3 DNA follows: TGTGCCAGCAGTGACGGGACTAGCGGGCCAGATACGCAGTATTTT. It specifies CASSDGTSGPDTQYF.

This clone was seen repeatedly, ten times or more. Since a much larger clone is just one base distant, this may be a read error. CDR3: CASGLSRSNNEQFF. The CDR3 DNA sequence: TGTGCCAGCGGTTTAAGCAGGTCTAACAATGAGCAGTTCTTC. V usage is TRBV27 and J usage is TRBJ2-1, with unresolved D. Germline V gives CDR1 MNHEY, CDR2 SMNVEV (reference sequence). The CDR3 spans 14 residues.

This clone was found a few times. A clone one base away is much larger, so this may be a read error. Different DNA sequences within this sample yield the same CDR3. V gene TRBV28 combines with J gene TRBJ2-3; 12 bases agree with TRBD2. The CDR3 length is 17 residues. With 2 bases clipped from V and 3 bases from J, the junction kept 6 bases outside the gene matches. CDR1 and CDR2 from the germline V gene are MDHEN and SYDVKM. The CDR3 reads CASSLEWLAGGTDTQYF. The DNA of the CDR3 is TGTGCCAGCAGTTTAGAGTGGCTAGCGGGAGGGACAGATACGCAGTATTTT. The complete variable domain, with remaining parts taken from reference TRBV28 and TRBJ2-3, reads DVKVTQSSRYLVKRTGEKVFLECVQDMDHENMFWYRQDPGLGLRLIYFSYDVKMKEKGDIPEGYSVSREKKERFSLILESASTNQTSMYLCASSLEWLAGGTDTQYFGPGTRLTVL.

This sequence joins TRBV15 and TRBJ2-7, with TRBD2 matching over 10 bases. Germline loops: CDR1 LNHNV, CDR2 YYDKDF (reference sequence). V lost 3 bases to trimming and J lost 7 bases; unmatched junction nucleotides: 9. This CDR3 has 15 amino acids. The CDR3 region is CATSSNVGLAIEQYF. CDR3 DNA sequence: TGTGCCACCAGCAGTAACGTGGGACTAGCGATAGAGCAGTACTTC.

In the case of this clone: This sequence may be a read error, since a much larger clone differs from it by one base. The rearrangement uses TRBV6-1 and TRBJ2-2; D gene ambiguous. CDR1 is MNHNS and CDR2 is SASEGT in the germline V gene. Trimming stripped 7 bases from V and 5 bases from J, with 11 bases between. There are 13 residues in the CDR3. CDR3 coding DNA: TGTGCCAGCATCGGAACGGAAACCGGGGAGCTGTTTTTT. Encoded protein: CASIGTETGELFF.

The chain has TRBV6-1 and TRBJ1-2, with 7 nucleotides matching TRBD1. V trimming: 5 bases; J trimming: 5 bases; junction bases outside the gene matches: 11. Germline V lookup: CDR1 MNHNS, CDR2 SASEGT. This CDR3 spans 15 amino acids. As DNA, the CDR3 is TGTGCCAGCAGTCAGACAGGGCGTCGAGGATATGGCTACACCTTC. Amino acids: CASSQTGRRGYGYTF.

The J gene is TRBJ2-1, the V gene TRBV19; D uncertain. Germline lookup yields CDR1 LNHDA and CDR2 SQIVND (reference sequence). The CDR3 spans 13 residues. V lost 1 base and J 3 bases, leaving 4 bases between the germline ends. DNA of the CDR3: TGTGCCAGTAGTATAGCCCGCTACAATGAGCAGTTCTTC. Its protein is CASSIARYNEQFF.

This chain uses TRBV28 with TRBJ2-2, with D possibly matching TRBD2 (5 bases). Trimming left V 5 bases short and J 7 bases short, with 8 bases between. Germline CDR1 reads MDHEN; CDR2 reads SYDVKM. This CDR3 comprises 12 residues. The CDR3 nucleotides are TGTGCCAGCAGTCCGGGGTTCGGGGAGCTGTTTTTT. It is translated as CASSPGFGELFF.

This clone occurred a few times. V and J are TRBV19 and TRBJ2-7; the D call may be TRBD1 or TRBD2 (5 bases each). V was clipped by 10 bases and J by 2 bases, with 21 bases between them. The germline CDR1 and CDR2 sequences are LNHDA and SQIVND (reference sequence). This CDR3 has 15 amino acids. CDR3 residues: CATRYSSGATYEQYF. Written as DNA, the CDR3 is TGTGCCACAAGATATTCCTCCGGGGCCACCTACGAGCAGTACTTC.